The 4 T cell receptor beta chains in this list originate from one sample, sequenced in a study of blood T cells in healthy people across ages. PCR was performed a second time for about 7 to 11 cycles using a sample-barcoded 5' primer and a J-beta primer mix. TCRdb itself ran the 5' RACE reads through MiXCR, one entry per CDR3 protein. The sample lists roughly 720,000 distinct CDR3 sequences; approximately 53% were seen once. Input material: blood. These receptors came from an elderly man in good health.

The chain carries TRBV7-9 and TRBJ1-2; D is undetermined. Germline lookup yields CDR1 SEHNR and CDR2 FQNEAQ (reference sequence). Trimming removed 2 bases at V and 7 bases at J, with 8 bases between. The CDR3 has 12 amino acids. This chain's CDR3 is CASSLSGFGYTF. The DNA for the CDR3 is TGTGCCAGCAGCTTATCCGGCTTTGGCTACACCTTC.

For this clonotype: A junction boundary mismatches the germline segment, possibly from a read error. The chain is built from TRBV2 and TRBJ2-3; D perhaps matches TRBD2 (5 bases). Germline V gene data show CDR1 as SNHLY and CDR2 as FYNNEI. The CDR3 spans 15 residues. The CDR3 region is CASRARTSGTETQYF. The CDR3 nucleotides read TGTGCCAGCAGGGCCCGGACGAGCGGCACAGAGACGCAGTATTTT.

The table lists this clonotype with a few counts. The rearrangement uses TRBV12-3 or TRBV12-4 and TRBJ2-1; tentatively, D is TRBD2 (6 bases). V dropped 3 bases and J dropped 9 bases, with 12 bases sitting between them. The length of the CDR3 is 13 residues. CDR3 in amino acids: CASSFRDSSEQFF. The CDR3 DNA reads as TGTGCCAGCAGTTTCCGGGACTCCAGTGAGCAGTTCTTC.

The genes are TRBV21-1 and TRBJ1-2; the table calls TRBD1, which could not be checked here. TRBV21-1 is flagged as a pseudogene. The CDR3 loop spans 18 amino acids. CDR3 sequence: CASSKAGDRGQIGYGYTF. In DNA form, the CDR3 reads TGTGCCAGCAGCAAAGCGGGGGACAGGGGGCAGATAGGCTATGGCTACACCTTC.